Listed here are 28 T cell receptor beta chains from one sample, sequenced in a study of metastatic and nonmetastatic thyroid tumors (dated by TCRdb to the early 2020s). No patient had received any treatment before thyroid surgery. The library relied on PCR. The instrument given in TCRdb is Illumina HiSeq 4000. TCRdb redid the processing of the public reads, applying fastp at Q25 and MiXCR, and retained in-frame beta chains. This sample is represented by just under 20,000 clones; approximately 22% of them were singletons. 8.1% of the sample goes to the ten largest clones. The material sequenced was adjacent normal tissue. The receptors originated from a female donor with papillary thyroid cancer or a benign thyroid nodule (not recorded which). Some clones in this sample may be carry-over from other donors' samples.

The chain employs TRBV6-1 and TRBJ1-2, with TRBD1 as a possible D gene (5 bases). The germline gives CDR1 MNHNS, CDR2 SASEGT. This CDR3 has 14 residues. V was shortened by 6 bases and J by 8 bases, with 19 bases between the two germline ends. CDR3 nucleotides: TGTGCCAGCAGGCCTCCGGGGACCCGTGGGGGCTACACCTTC. It translates to CASRPPGTRGGYTF.

The table lists this clone with a few counts. The chain joins TRBV9 to TRBJ2-1; possible D gene TRBD2, 5 bases. The germline V gene has CDR1 SGDLS and CDR2 YYNGEE. V dropped 0 bases and J dropped 5 bases, with 9 bases sitting between them. This CDR3 has 14 residues. The CDR3: CASSVGGRDNEQFF. CDR3 nucleotides: TGTGCCAGCAGCGTAGGTGGGAGAGACAATGAGCAGTTCTTC.

The chain joins TRBV27 to TRBJ1-6; the match to TRBD1 covers 9 bases. Germline values: CDR1 MNHEY, CDR2 SMNVEV (reference sequence). There are 16 residues in the CDR3. After removal of 6 bases from V and 11 bases from J, the junction contained 14 bases not matched to a gene. As DNA, the CDR3 is TGTGCCAGCAGAATCACCCCGACAGGGGGGAATCCACCCCTCCACTTT. This codes for CASRITPTGGNPPLHF.

This rearrangement joins TRBV11-1 to TRBJ1-6; no clear D gene. This CDR3 contains 16 residues. Germline CDR1 is SGHAT and CDR2 is FQDESV (reference sequence). The V gene lost 4 bases and the J gene lost 10 bases, with 20 bases spanning the gap. Here the CDR3 reads CASSSPRVKIGSPLHF. The CDR3 region has the DNA TGTGCCAGCAGCTCACCGAGGGTAAAGATTGGCTCACCCCTCCACTTT.

This clone counts as medium-sized. This chain connects TRBV27 to TRBJ1-2; TRBD1 matches 7 bases. Trimming at V came to 7 bases and at J to 6 bases, leaving 11 bases not matched to a gene. From germline, CDR1 is MNHEY and CDR2 SMNVEV (reference sequence). The CDR3 consists of 14 residues. In DNA form, the CDR3 reads TGTGCCAGCAAGACAGGGAGCCCCTCGGATGGCTACACCTTC. Residues: CASKTGSPSDGYTF.

CDR3 region: CASSYFDGTVDCYTF. The CDR3 DNA reads as TGTGCCAGCAGTTACTTCGACGGGACAGTCGATTGCTACACCTTC. The V call is TRBV6-5, the J call TRBJ1-2; 7 bases are a match to TRBD1. The J segment lost 9 bases and the V segment lost 1 base, leaving 11 bases of the junction unmatched. Germline V gene lookup returns CDR1 MNHEY and CDR2 SVGAGI. The CDR3 extends over 15 amino acids.

This clone was seen only a few times. This chain uses TRBV6-2 or TRBV6-3 with TRBJ2-2; possible D gene TRBD2, 6 bases. The CDR3 sequence is 14 residues long. From germline, CDR1 is MNHEY and CDR2 SVGEGT. Trimming left V 0 bases short and J 5 bases short, with 7 bases between. The CDR3 DNA reads as TGTGCCAGCAGTTACTCTGGGGGGACCGGGGAGCTGTTTTTT. Its translation: CASSYSGGTGELFF.

This clone has just a few counts. The chain is built from TRBV7-8 and TRBJ2-1; D unclear. V lost 5 bases and J lost 4, with 12 bases in between. Germline V gene lookup returns CDR1 SGHVS and CDR2 FQNEAQ. The CDR3 extends over 14 amino acids. The CDR3 nucleotides are TGTGCCAGCAGCCCCGGTGCTGCTTACAATGAGCAGTTCTTC. It specifies CASSPGAAYNEQFF.

This clone was observed a few times. In DNA, the CDR3 is TGTGCCAGCAGCTTGGGTGCGAGTTGGGGCACTGAAGCTTTCTTT. It encodes CASSLGASWGTEAFF. The chain combines TRBV5-6 with TRBJ1-1, with D unresolved. This CDR3 is built from 15 residues. V was clipped by 0 bases and J by 4 bases, with 13 bases between them. The germline V gene encodes CDR1 SGHDT and CDR2 YYEEEE.

This chain links TRBV14 with TRBJ2-1; weak D call: TRBD1 (6 bases). Germline V gene data show CDR1 as SGHDN and CDR2 as FVKESK. Trimming shortened V by 4 bases and J by 5 bases, and 12 bases separated the two germline ends. The CDR3 is 14 amino acids. DNA of the CDR3: TGTGCCAGCAGCCCGGTGGGGGCCCACAATGAGCAGTTCTTC. Its protein is CASSPVGAHNEQFF.

This clone is judged medium-sized. V and J are TRBV6-5 and TRBJ1-4, with D possibly being TRBD1 (5 bases). Looked up from germline, CDR1 is MNHEY and CDR2 is SVGAGI. Between the trimmed V and J ends, which lost 2 bases and 8 bases, there was a span of 9 bases. CDR3 size: 13 residues. The CDR3 loop reads CASSYNRNEKLFF. The CDR3 DNA is TGTGCCAGCAGTTACAACAGGAACGAAAAACTGTTTTTT.

Only a few counts were recorded for this clone. The chain uses TRBV11-2 and TRBJ1-4; TRBD1 agrees at 10 bases. The CDR3 contains 19 residues. Germline assignment: CDR1 SGHAT and CDR2 FQNNGV. V lost 4 bases, J lost 3 bases, and 14 bases stayed unmatched. The CDR3, as DNA: TGTGCCAGCAGCTCGACGACAGGGGGCTATTTTGTGGCTAATGAAAAACTGTTTTTT. Translating gives CASSSTTGGYFVANEKLFF.

This chain connects TRBV18 to TRBJ1-2, with a tentative D call TRBD1 (5 bases). Trimming left V 3 bases short and J 6 bases short, with 14 bases between. The CDR3 totals 14 residues. CDR1 is KGHSH, CDR2 LQKENI, per germline. The CDR3 bases are TGTGCCAGCTCACCTACGGGGCCTGGCGATGGCTACACCTTC. It specifies CASSPTGPGDGYTF. The variable domain in full, with the rest retrieved from reference TRBV18 and TRBJ1-2, is NAGVMQNPRHLVRRRGQEARLRCSPMKGHSHVYWYRQLPEEGLKFMVYLQKENIIDESGMPKERFSAEFPKEGPSILRIQQVVRGDSAAYFCASSPTGPGDGYTFGSGTRLTVV.

V usage is TRBV6-2 or TRBV6-3 and J usage is TRBJ2-7; D gene ambiguous. Germline V gene sequence: CDR1 MNHEY, CDR2 SVGEGT. CDR3 length: 14 amino acids. V was cut by 3 bases and J by 2 bases, with 11 bases left in between. This chain's CDR3 is CASSYQETAYEQYF. The CDR3 nucleotides read TGTGCCAGCAGTTATCAGGAAACAGCCTACGAGCAGTACTTC.

The rearrangement joins TRBV9 to TRBJ2-1; D is perhaps TRBD2 (6 bases). The CDR3 sequence is 14 residues long. In germline, CDR1 is SGDLS, CDR2 YYNGEE. V lost 4 bases and J lost 9, with 17 bases in between. This CDR3 reads CASSSGLSGIEQFF. The CDR3 DNA reads TGTGCCAGCAGCTCCGGACTATCGGGTATTGAGCAGTTCTTC.

The table lists this clone with a few counts. This chain joins TRBV12-3 or TRBV12-4 and TRBJ2-5; TRBD2 is a possible D gene (6 bases). Judging by the DNA end, TRBJ2-1 fits better; the J call may be wrong. This CDR3 spans 14 amino acids. The CDR3 protein is CASSWSSGHNEQFF. The CDR3 region has the DNA TGTGCCAGCAGTTGGAGTAGCGGTCACAATGAGCAGTTCTTC.

Turning to this clone: Relative to the germline gene, one junction end is altered; a read error may explain this. V and J are TRBV5-4 and TRBJ2-7; 7 nucleotides match TRBD2. CDR1 and CDR2 (germline): SGHNT, YYREEE (reference sequence). The CDR3 has 14 amino acids. This CDR3 reads CASSFEMSGTLVYF. CDR3 sequence (DNA): TGTGCCAGCAGCTTTGAGATGAGCGGGACCCTGGTGTATTTC.

There are many counts of this clone. Other nucleotide sequences from this sample produce the same CDR3. The chain carries TRBV6-2 or TRBV6-3 and TRBJ2-4, with D possibly matching TRBD2 (5 bases). In germline, CDR1 is MNHEY, CDR2 SVGEGT. Deletions cut 5 bases from V and 0 bases from J, with 14 bases between. The CDR3 totals 16 residues. CDR3 residues: CASSRGPLLAKNIQYF. CDR3 DNA: TGTGCCAGCAGTCGCGGGCCACTTCTAGCCAAAAACATTCAGTACTTC.

The chain carries TRBV28 and TRBJ2-3; 9 positions match TRBD1. CDR3 size: 15 residues. V shed 6 bases and J 0 bases; nucleotides not matched to a gene: 4. The germline V gene encodes CDR1 MDHEN and CDR2 SYDVKM. The CDR3 here is CASRGQGISTDTQYF. The CDR3 DNA follows: TGTGCCAGCAGGGGACAGGGAATAAGCACAGATACGCAGTATTTT.

The chain has TRBV24-1 and TRBJ1-2; D unclear. CDR1 is KGHDR, CDR2 SFDVKD, per germline. This CDR3 region has 14 residues. Trimming cost V 1 base and J 2 bases, with 7 bases left between them. CDR3 sequence (DNA): TGTGCCACCAGTGATTTTGGGATGAACTATGGCTACACCTTC. Translating gives CATSDFGMNYGYTF.

This clone has only a few counts. The CDR3 loop reads CASSLAGTDTSTDTQYF. The CDR3 DNA reads TGTGCCAGCAGTTTAGCGGGGACGGATACTAGCACAGATACGCAGTATTTT. This chain joins TRBV27 and TRBJ2-3, with D possibly being TRBD2 (6 bases). V lost 2 bases and J 0 bases, leaving 15 bases between the germline ends. This CDR3 spans 17 amino acids. CDR1 is MNHEY, CDR2 SMNVEV, per germline (reference sequence).

A remark on this clone: One end of the junction varies from germline; a read error may be responsible. The chain has TRBV12-3 or TRBV12-4 and TRBJ2-1; 10 bases fit TRBD2. The CDR3 runs to 14 residues. This CDR3 is CASSLAGADNEQFF. DNA of the CDR3: TGTGCCAGCAGTCTAGCGGGGGCGGACAATGAGCAGTTCTTC.

Many counts were recorded for this clone. The chain couples TRBV4-2 to TRBJ2-6; 16 nucleotides agree with TRBD2. Germline-derived CDR1 and CDR2 are LGHNA and YNFKEQ. This CDR3 is built from 18 residues. With V trimmed by 4 bases and J by 2 bases, 2 bases remained unmatched. CDR3 in amino acids: CASSLGTSGRAGANVLTF. In nucleotides, the CDR3 is TGTGCCAGCAGCCTCGGGACTAGCGGGAGGGCTGGGGCCAACGTCCTGACTTTC.

This sequence joins TRBV28 and TRBJ1-5, with TRBD1 matching 7 bases. The CDR3 loop spans 14 amino acids. J was trimmed by 5 bases and V by 5 bases; bases with no gene match: 6. Germline values: CDR1 MDHEN, CDR2 SYDVKM. CDR3 in amino acids: CASSRQGCDQPQHF. The CDR3 bases are TGTGCCAGCAGTAGACAGGGTTGTGATCAGCCCCAGCATTTT.

This chain joins TRBV20-1 and TRBJ2-1; no clear D. CDR3 size: 15 residues. Trimming shortened V by 1 base and J by 9 bases, and 19 bases separated the two germline ends. Germline V lookup: CDR1 DFQATT, CDR2 SNEGSKA (reference sequence). CDR3 sequence (DNA): TGCAGTGCTAGAGCGGGCGTGGGATTAGGTAGTGAGCAGTTCTTC. Protein: CSARAGVGLGSEQFF.

This clone was seen more than once but under ten times. The rearrangement links TRBV9 to TRBJ2-3; 7 bases fit TRBD2. V trimming: 7 bases; J trimming: 7 bases; junction bases outside the gene matches: 3. Germline assignment: CDR1 SGDLS and CDR2 YYNGEE. This CDR3 has 11 residues. CDR3: CASGAGNTQYF. CDR3 coding DNA: TGTGCCAGCGGAGCGGGGAATACGCAGTATTTT.

The chain uses TRBV20-1 and TRBJ1-5; 8 nucleotides align to TRBD1. Trimming cost V 0 bases and J 2 bases; bases outside gene matches: 6. This CDR3 has 16 amino acids. CDR1 and CDR2 from the germline V gene are DFQATT and SNEGSKA (reference sequence). CDR3 sequence: CSAREPTGQGNQPQHF. CDR3 in DNA: TGCAGTGCTAGAGAACCCACGGGACAGGGCAATCAGCCCCAGCATTTT.

The gene calls are TRBV2 and TRBJ2-7; TRBD1 might be the D (5 bases). There are 13 residues in the CDR3. Germline V gene lookup returns CDR1 SNHLY and CDR2 FYNNEI. V was pared by 7 bases and J by 2 bases, with 12 bases between. The DNA of the CDR3 is TGTGCCAGCAAATTGGGGCGAGCCTACGAGCAGTACGTC. Its protein is CASKLGRAYEQYV.